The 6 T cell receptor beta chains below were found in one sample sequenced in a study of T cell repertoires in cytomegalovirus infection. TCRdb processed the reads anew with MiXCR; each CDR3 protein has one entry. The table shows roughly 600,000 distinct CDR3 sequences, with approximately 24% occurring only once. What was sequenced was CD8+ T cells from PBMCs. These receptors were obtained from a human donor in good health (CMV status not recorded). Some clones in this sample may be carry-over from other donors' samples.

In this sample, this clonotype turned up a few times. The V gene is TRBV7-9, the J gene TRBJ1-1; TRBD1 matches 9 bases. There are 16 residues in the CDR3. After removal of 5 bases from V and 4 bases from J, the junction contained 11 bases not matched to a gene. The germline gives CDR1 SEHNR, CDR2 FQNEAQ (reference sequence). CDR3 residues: CASSANRGRVSTEAFF. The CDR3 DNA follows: TGTGCCAGCAGCGCAAACAGGGGGCGCGTGAGCACTGAAGCTTTCTTT.

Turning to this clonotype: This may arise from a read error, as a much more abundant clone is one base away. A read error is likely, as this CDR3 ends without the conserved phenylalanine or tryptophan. CDR3 region: CASSITGGRADTQYI. In nucleotides, the CDR3 is TGTGCCAGCAGCATAACAGGGGGCAGAGCAGATACGCAGTATATT. The chain has TRBV7-2 and TRBJ2-3, with TRBD1 matching over 9 bases. The CDR3 loop spans 15 amino acids. Trimming cost V 5 bases and J 4 bases; bases outside gene matches: 7. The V gene's germline CDR1 is SGHTA and CDR2 FQGNSA.

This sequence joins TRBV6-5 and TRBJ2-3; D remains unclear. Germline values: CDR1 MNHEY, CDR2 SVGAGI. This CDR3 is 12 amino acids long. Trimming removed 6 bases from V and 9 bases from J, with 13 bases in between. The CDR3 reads CASSQDPQTQYF. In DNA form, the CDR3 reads TGTGCCAGCAGCCAGGATCCTCAGACGCAGTATTTT.

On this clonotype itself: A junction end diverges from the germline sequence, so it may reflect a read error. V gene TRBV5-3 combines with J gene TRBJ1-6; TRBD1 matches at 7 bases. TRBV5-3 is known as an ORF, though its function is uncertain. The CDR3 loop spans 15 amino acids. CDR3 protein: CASSLGGQHNSPLHF. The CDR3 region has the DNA TGTGCCAGCAGCTTAGGGGGACAGCATAATTCACCCCTCCACTTT.

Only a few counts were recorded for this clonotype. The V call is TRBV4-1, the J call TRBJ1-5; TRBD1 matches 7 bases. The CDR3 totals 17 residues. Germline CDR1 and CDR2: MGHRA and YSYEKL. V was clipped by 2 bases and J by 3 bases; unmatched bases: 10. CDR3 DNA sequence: TGCGCCAGCAGCCAACGTGCCACAGGGGTCGACAATCAGCCCCAGCATTTT. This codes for CASSQRATGVDNQPQHF.

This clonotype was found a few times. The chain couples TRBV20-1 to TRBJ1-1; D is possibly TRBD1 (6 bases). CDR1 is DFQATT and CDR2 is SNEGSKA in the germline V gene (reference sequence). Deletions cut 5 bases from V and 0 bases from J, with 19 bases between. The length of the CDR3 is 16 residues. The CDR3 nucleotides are TGCAGTGCTGGGAGGGTTCCAGGGGCAATGAACACTGAAGCTTTCTTT. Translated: CSAGRVPGAMNTEAFF.